This T cell receptor (beta chain) was recorded in a study of identical twins' blood T cells. Findings and caveats of the study: Twin repertoire similarity may partly reflect shared environment. Abundant TCRbeta CDR3s overlapped more between twins than with unrelated donors.

One entry per CDR3 protein, called by TCRdb with MiXCR from the 5' RACE reads. The sample has fewer than 450,000 distinct CDR3 sequences, over 25% seen once. This clonotype was recorded a few times. Its antigen remains unknown. Germline V gives CDR1 DFQATT, CDR2 SNEGSKA (reference sequence). The CDR3 loop spans 18 amino acids. Losses at the gene ends were 1 base for V and 5 bases for J; bases not matched to a gene: 10. The receptor was derived from a woman between 18 and 50 years old in good health. This sequence joins TRBV20-1 and TRBJ2-2; 13 bases align to TRBD2. The sequencing sample was made of PBMCs. CDR3 protein: CSARAQLAGGLRTGELFF. DNA for the CDR3: TGCAGTGCTAGAGCTCAACTAGCGGGAGGGCTAAGGACCGGGGAGCTGTTTTTT.